Below, 4 T cell receptor beta chains from the same sample are listed, as sequenced in a study of identical twins. Via MiXCR, TCRdb re-called the 5' RACE reads, giving one row per CDR3 protein. The data show about 720,000 distinct CDR3 sequences, 8.6% seen once. Separately, the same data were catalogued under a study of yellow fever vaccine responses in identical twins.

Sequencing input: PBMCs. The receptors were sampled from a woman in her late teens or twenties in good health.

This clonotype was picked up a small number of times. V usage is TRBV29-1 and J usage is TRBJ2-7; 9 bases align to TRBD1. The CDR3 extends over 15 amino acids. Germline lookup yields CDR1 SQVTM and CDR2 ANQGSEA. The J segment lost 3 bases and the V segment lost 0 bases, leaving 6 bases of the junction unmatched. The CDR3 bases are TGCAGCGTTGAAGATAGGACAGGGGACCTCTACGAGCAGTACTTC. Protein sequence: CSVEDRTGDLYEQYF.

This clonotype has at least ten counts. The chain has TRBV6-5 and TRBJ2-3; unclear D gene. This CDR3 region has 16 residues. The V gene lost 0 bases and the J gene lost 4 bases, with 14 bases spanning the gap. Germline-derived CDR1 and CDR2 are MNHEY and SVGAGI. CDR3 sequence: CASSYSRSNAPDTQYF. The CDR3 DNA follows: TGTGCCAGCAGTTACTCGCGTTCTAACGCCCCAGATACGCAGTATTTT.

The chain employs TRBV10-2 and TRBJ2-2; TRBD2 agrees at 8 bases. This CDR3 contains 16 residues. CDR1 and CDR2 (germline): WSHSY, SAAADI. Trimming cost V 6 bases and J 7 bases; bases outside gene matches: 13. The CDR3 nucleotides read TGCGCCAGCAGCCTAACTCTCGGACTAGCTGTCGGGGAGCTGTTTTTT. It encodes CASSLTLGLAVGELFF.

This clonotype was recorded a few times. This chain links TRBV28 with TRBJ1-2; no clear D gene. The CDR3 is 14 residues long. V was clipped by 5 bases and J by 5 bases, with 15 bases between them. Germline CDR1 MDHEN, CDR2 SYDVKM. The CDR3 protein is CASSLSSWPYGYTF. In nucleotides, the CDR3 is TGTGCCAGCAGTCTAAGTAGTTGGCCTTATGGCTACACCTTC.